This TCR beta chain derives from a study of technical replicates of blood from several donors. The assay was immunoSEQ multiplex PCR, and TCRdb's table has in-frame clones only and misses some. Of about 75,000 clones in the sample, about 97% were seen once. This clone was observed a single time. J was trimmed by 5 bases and V by 4 bases; bases with no gene match: 3. Per germline, CDR1 SGHVT and CDR2 SQSDAQ. The CDR3 has 14 residues. The source is a human donor in good health. V and J are TRBV7-4 and TRBJ2-1; 9 nucleotides match TRBD1. The sequenced sample was T cells isolated from PBMCs. The CDR3 DNA reads as TGTGCCAGCAGCTCTGGGACAGGGAACAATGAGCAGTTCTTC. This codes for CASSSGTGNNEQFF.